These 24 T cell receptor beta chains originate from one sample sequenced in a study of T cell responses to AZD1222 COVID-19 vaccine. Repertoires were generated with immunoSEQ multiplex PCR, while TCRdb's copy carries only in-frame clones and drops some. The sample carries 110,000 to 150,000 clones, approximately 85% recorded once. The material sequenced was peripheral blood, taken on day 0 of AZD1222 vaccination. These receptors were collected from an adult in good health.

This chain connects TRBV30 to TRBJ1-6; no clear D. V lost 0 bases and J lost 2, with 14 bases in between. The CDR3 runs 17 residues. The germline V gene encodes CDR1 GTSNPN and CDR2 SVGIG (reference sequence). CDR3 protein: CAWSVLAGSTYNSPLHF. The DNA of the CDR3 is TGTGCCTGGAGTGTACTAGCTGGGAGTACCTATAATTCACCCCTCCACTTT. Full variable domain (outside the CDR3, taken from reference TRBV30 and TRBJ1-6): SQTIHQWPATLVQPVGSPLSLECTVEGTSNPNLYWYRQAAGRGLQLLFYSVGIGQISSEVPQNLSASRPQDRQFILSSKKLLLSDSGFYLCAWSVLAGSTYNSPLHFGNGTRLTVT.

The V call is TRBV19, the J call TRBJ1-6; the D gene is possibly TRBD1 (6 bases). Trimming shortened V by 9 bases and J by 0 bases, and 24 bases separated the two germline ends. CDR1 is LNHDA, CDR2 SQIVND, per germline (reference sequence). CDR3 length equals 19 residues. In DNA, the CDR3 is TGTGCCAGCAAAATTGGGAAGCCAGGGACAAGCTCCTATAATTCACCCCTCCACTTT. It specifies CASKIGKPGTSSYNSPLHF.

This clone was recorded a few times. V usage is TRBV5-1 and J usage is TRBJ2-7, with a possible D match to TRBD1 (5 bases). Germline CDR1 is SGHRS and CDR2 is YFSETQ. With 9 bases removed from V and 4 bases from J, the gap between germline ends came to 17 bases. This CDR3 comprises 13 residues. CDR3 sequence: CATPDSSRYEQYF. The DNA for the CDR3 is TGCGCCACCCCCGACAGCTCGAGGTACGAGCAGTACTTC.

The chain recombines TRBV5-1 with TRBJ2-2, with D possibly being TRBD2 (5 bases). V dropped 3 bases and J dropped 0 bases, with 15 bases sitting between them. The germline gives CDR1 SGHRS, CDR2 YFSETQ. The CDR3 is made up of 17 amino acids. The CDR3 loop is CASSSYPGSTNTGELFF. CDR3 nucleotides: TGCGCCAGCAGCTCGTACCCGGGATCTACGAACACCGGGGAGCTGTTTTTT.

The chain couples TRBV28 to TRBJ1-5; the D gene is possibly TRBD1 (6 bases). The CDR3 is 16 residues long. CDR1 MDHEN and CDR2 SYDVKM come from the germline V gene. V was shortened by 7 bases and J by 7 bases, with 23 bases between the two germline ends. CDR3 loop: CASIPRGLGERQPQHF. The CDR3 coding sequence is TGTGCCAGCATTCCCCGGGGGCTGGGAGAAAGACAGCCCCAGCATTTT. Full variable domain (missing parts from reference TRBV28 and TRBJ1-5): DVKVTQSSRYLVKRTGEKVFLECVQDMDHENMFWYRQDPGLGLRLIYFSYDVKMKEKGDIPEGYSVSREKKERFSLILESASTNQTSMYLCASIPRGLGERQPQHFGDGTRLSIL.

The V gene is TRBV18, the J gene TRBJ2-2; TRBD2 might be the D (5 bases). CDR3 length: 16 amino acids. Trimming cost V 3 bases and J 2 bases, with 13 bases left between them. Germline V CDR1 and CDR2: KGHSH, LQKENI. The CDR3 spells CASSPLLDPNTGELFF. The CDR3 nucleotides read TGTGCCAGCTCACCGCTACTAGATCCAAACACCGGGGAGCTGTTTTTT.

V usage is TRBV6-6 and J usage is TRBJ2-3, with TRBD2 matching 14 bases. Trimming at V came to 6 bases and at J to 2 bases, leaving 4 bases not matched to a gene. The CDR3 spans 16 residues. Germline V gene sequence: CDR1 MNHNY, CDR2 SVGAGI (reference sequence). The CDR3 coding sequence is TGTGCCAGCAGACGACTAGCGGGGGGGCCCACAGATACGCAGTATTTT. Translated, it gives CASRRLAGGPTDTQYF.

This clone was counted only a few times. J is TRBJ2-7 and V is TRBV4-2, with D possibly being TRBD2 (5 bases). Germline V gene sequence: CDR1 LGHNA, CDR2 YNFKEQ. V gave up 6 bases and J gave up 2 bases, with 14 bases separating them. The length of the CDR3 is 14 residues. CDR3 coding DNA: TGTGCCAGCAGGGCGGAGGCGAGCACCTACGAGCAGTACTTC. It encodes CASRAEASTYEQYF.

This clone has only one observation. The CDR3 region is CSVGAGGEQYF. For the CDR3, the DNA is TGCAGCGTTGGGGCAGGCGGGGAGCAGTACTTC. The chain employs TRBV29-1 and TRBJ2-7; possibly TRBD2 for D (5 bases). This CDR3 region has 11 residues. Deletions cut 4 bases from V and 7 bases from J, with 11 bases between. In germline, CDR1 is SQVTM, CDR2 ANQGSEA.

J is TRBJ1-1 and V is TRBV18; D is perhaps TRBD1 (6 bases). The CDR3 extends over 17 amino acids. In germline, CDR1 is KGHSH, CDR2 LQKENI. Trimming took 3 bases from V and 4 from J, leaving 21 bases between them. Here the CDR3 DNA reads TGTGCCAGCTCACCGATCGGACAGCCGGGGCCTGGCACTGAAGCTTTCTTT. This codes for CASSPIGQPGPGTEAFF.

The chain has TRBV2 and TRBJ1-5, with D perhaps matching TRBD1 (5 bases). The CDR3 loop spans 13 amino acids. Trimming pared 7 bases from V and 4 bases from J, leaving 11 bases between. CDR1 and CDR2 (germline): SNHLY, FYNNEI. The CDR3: CASIGQGNQPQHF. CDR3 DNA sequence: TGTGCCAGCATAGGCCAGGGAAATCAGCCCCAGCATTTT.

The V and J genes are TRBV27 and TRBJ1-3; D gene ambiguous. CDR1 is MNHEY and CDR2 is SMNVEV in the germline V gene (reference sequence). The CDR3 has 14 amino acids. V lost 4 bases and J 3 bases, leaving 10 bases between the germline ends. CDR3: CASSSRRLGNTIYF. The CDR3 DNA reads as TGTGCCAGCAGTTCTCGACGCCTTGGAAACACCATATATTTT.

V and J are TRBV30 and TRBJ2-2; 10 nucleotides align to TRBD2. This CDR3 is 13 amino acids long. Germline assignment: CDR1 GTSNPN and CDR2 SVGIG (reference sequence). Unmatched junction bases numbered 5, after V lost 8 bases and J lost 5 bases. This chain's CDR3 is CARQTSGTGELFF. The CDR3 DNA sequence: TGTGCCCGCCAGACTAGCGGGACCGGGGAGCTGTTTTTT.

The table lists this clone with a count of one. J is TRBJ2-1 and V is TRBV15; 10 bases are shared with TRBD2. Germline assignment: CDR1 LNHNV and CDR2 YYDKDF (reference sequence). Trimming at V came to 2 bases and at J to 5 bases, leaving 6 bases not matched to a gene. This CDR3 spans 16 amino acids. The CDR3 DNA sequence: TGTGCCACCAGCAGACAAATTAGCGGGGGGCACAATGAGCAGTTCTTC. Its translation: CATSRQISGGHNEQFF.

The CDR3 DNA reads TGTGCCAGCAGCTTGGGCCAGGGGAAAGCGGGGGGAACCTACGAGCAGTACTTC. Translated: CASSLGQGKAGGTYEQYF. The rearrangement joins TRBV5-5 to TRBJ2-7; 9 bases agree with TRBD2. Losses at the gene ends were 0 bases for V and 2 bases for J; bases not matched to a gene: 12. CDR3 length equals 18 residues. Germline CDR1 reads SGHKS; CDR2 reads YYEKEE (reference sequence).

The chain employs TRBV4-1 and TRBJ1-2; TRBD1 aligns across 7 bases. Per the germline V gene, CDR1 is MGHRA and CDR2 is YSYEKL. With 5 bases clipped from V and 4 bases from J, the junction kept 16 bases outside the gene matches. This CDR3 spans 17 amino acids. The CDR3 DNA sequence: TGCGCCAGCAGCAGGGACCGCCGGACAGGAAACCTCTATGGCTACACCTTC. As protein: CASSRDRRTGNLYGYTF.

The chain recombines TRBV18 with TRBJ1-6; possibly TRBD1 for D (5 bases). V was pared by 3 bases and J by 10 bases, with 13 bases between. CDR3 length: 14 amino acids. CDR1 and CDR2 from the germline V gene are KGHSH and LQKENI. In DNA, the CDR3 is TGTGCCAGCTCACCCGAACGGGACGGGTCACCCCTCCACTTT. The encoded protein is CASSPERDGSPLHF.

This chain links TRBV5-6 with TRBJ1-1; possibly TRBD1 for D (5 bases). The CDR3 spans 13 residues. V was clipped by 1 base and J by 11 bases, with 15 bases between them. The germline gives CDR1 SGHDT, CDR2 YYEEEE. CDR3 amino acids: CASSLPQGPGAFF. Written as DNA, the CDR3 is TGTGCCAGCAGCTTGCCCCAGGGCCCCGGGGCTTTCTTT.

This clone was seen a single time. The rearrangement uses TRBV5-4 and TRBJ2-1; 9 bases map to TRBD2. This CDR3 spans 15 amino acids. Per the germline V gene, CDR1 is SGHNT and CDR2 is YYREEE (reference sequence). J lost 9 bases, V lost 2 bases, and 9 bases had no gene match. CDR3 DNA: TGTGCCAGCAGCTTAATGGCGGGAGGGCCGGGTGAGCAGTTCTTC. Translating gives CASSLMAGGPGEQFF. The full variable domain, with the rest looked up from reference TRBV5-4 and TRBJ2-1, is ETGVTQSPTHLIKTRGQQVTLRCSSQSGHNTVSWYQQALGQGPQFIFQYYREEENGRGNFPPRFSGLQFPNYSSELNVNALELDDSALYLCASSLMAGGPGEQFFGPGTRLTVL.

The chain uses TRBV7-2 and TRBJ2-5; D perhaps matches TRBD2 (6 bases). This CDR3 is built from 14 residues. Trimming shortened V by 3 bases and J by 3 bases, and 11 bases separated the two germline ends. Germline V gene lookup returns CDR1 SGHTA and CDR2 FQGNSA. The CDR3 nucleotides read TGTGCCAGCAGCTTTAACGGGGGTGAAGAGACCCAGTACTTC. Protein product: CASSFNGGEETQYF.

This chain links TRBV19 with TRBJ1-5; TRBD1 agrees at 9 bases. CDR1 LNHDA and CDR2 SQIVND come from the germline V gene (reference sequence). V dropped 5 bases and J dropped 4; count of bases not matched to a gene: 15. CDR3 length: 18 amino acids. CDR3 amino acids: CASSSGQGLAPGNQPQHF. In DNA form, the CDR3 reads TGTGCCAGTAGTTCGGGACAGGGTTTGGCCCCTGGGAATCAGCCCCAGCATTTT.

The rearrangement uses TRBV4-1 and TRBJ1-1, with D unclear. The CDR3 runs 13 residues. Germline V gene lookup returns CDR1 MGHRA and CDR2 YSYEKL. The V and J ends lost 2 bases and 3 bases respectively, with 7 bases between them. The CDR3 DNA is TGCGCCAGCAGCCAACCTGTGGACACTGAAGCTTTCTTT. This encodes CASSQPVDTEAFF.

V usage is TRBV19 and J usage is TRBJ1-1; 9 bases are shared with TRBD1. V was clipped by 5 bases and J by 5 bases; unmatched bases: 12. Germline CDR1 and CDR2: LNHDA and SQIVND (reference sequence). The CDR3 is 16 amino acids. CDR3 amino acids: CASSDPGTGKDTEAFF. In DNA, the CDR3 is TGTGCCAGTAGTGATCCCGGGACAGGGAAGGATACTGAAGCTTTCTTT.

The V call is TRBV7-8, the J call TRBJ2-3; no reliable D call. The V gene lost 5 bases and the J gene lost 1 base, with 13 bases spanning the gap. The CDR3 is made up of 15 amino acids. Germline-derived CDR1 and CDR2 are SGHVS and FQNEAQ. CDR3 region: CASSRGIPGTDTQYF. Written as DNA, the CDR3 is TGTGCCAGCAGCCGAGGTATCCCAGGCACAGATACGCAGTATTTT.